The 10 T cell receptor beta chains reported below all come from one sample, sequenced in a study of T cells in narcolepsy (dated by TCRdb to 2017 to 2018). Library generation was performed with the immunoSEQ multiplex PCR assay. What TCRdb holds here is the immuneACCESS table cut down to in-frame rearrangements. Part of the clones is not present; checked against another copy, under half of the missing clones reflect an unresolved V gene, and the others are unexplained. This sample has roughly 20,000 clones in its table, and 70% to 90% of those were observed once. The ten largest clones add up to 4.2% of the sample. The sample taken for sequencing was memory (CD45RA-) CD4+ T cells from blood. Reading the label with the study, this specimen's cell subset or site is: memory T cells sorted ex vivo from peripheral blood. The receptor set was obtained from a human donor in good health.

Written as DNA, the CDR3 is TGTGCCAGCAGCGTAATAGGTCCGCCCGCCGAGCAGTACTTC. Amino acids: CASSVIGPPAEQYF. The chain has TRBV9 and TRBJ2-7; no clear D. The CDR3 contains 14 residues. V shed 1 base and J shed 6 bases, with 14 bases lying between them. The germline V gene encodes CDR1 SGDLS and CDR2 YYNGEE.

This sequence joins TRBV6-5 and TRBJ1-3, with 7 bases aligning to TRBD1. The germline V gene encodes CDR1 MNHEY and CDR2 SVGAGI. The CDR3 sequence is 14 residues long. V gave up 8 bases and J gave up 2 bases; unmatched junction bases: 6. The CDR3 bases are TGTGCCAGCCAACCGACAGGGACTGGAAACACCATATATTTT. Translating gives CASQPTGTGNTIYF.

This clone was recorded once. The J gene is TRBJ2-3, the V gene TRBV11-2; 12 nucleotides align to TRBD2. The V and J ends lost 7 bases and 4 bases, in that order; junction bases with no gene match: 9. The CDR3 loop spans 16 amino acids. Germline assignment: CDR1 SGHAT and CDR2 FQNNGV. The CDR3 loop is CASTALAGGLADTQYF. Here the CDR3 DNA reads TGTGCCAGCACCGCGCTAGCGGGGGGGCTAGCAGATACGCAGTATTTT.

This clone was counted a few times. CDR3 nucleotides: TGCGCCAGCAGCTTTGGGACCGGGGATTTGCAGCCCCAGCATTTT. Protein sequence: CASSFGTGDLQPQHF. The chain recombines TRBV5-1 with TRBJ1-5, with D perhaps TRBD1 (5 bases). Trimming cost V 2 bases and J 7 bases, with 16 bases left between them. The germline gives CDR1 SGHRS, CDR2 YFSETQ. This CDR3 has 15 amino acids. Using reference TRBV5-1 and TRBJ1-5 for the parts outside the CDR3, the full variable domain is KAGVTQTPRYLIKTRGQQVTLSCSPISGHRSVSWYQQTPGQGLQFLFEYFSETQRNKGNFPGRFSGRQFSNSRSEMNVSTLELGDSALYLCASSFGTGDLQPQHFGDGTRLSIL.

The chain links TRBV19 to TRBJ2-1, with D hard to call. Germline CDR1 is LNHDA and CDR2 is SQIVND (reference sequence). This CDR3 comprises 15 residues. V lost 4 bases and J lost 2, with 12 bases in between. CDR3 coding DNA: TGTGCCAGTAGTACCGGACGGCGTACCTACAATGAGCAGTTCTTC. Translation: CASSTGRRTYNEQFF.

This clone was observed a single time. The chain employs TRBV7-8 and TRBJ2-6; D possibly corresponds to TRBD1 (8 bases). V dropped 0 bases and J dropped 0 bases, with 21 bases sitting between them. Germline values: CDR1 SGHVS, CDR2 FQNEAQ. The CDR3 length is 21 residues. CDR3 in amino acids: CASSLAGFRTGRASGANVLTF. The CDR3 nucleotides read TGTGCCAGCAGCTTAGCGGGATTCAGGACAGGGAGGGCCTCTGGGGCCAACGTCCTGACTTTC.

CDR3 in DNA: TGTGCCAGCAGCTTGGGACATACGAACACTGAAGCTTTCTTT. Translation gives CASSLGHTNTEAFF. The genes are TRBV11-3 and TRBJ1-1, with D perhaps TRBD1 (6 bases). Germline CDR1 is SGHNT and CDR2 is YENEEA. V shed 3 bases and J shed 1 base, with 9 bases lying between them. This CDR3 is built from 14 residues.

This clone was seen more than once but under ten times. This chain links TRBV23-1 with TRBJ1-2; no clear D gene. TRBV23-1 is identified as an open reading frame with a role that is uncertain. This CDR3 region has 17 residues. V was clipped by 4 bases and J by 2 bases, with 20 bases between them. This CDR3 reads CASSRIYPWRPNYGYTF. Written as DNA, the CDR3 is TGCGCCAGCAGTCGGATATACCCATGGCGGCCCAACTATGGCTACACCTTC.

V usage is TRBV4-3 and J usage is TRBJ1-5; a possible D gene is TRBD1 (5 bases). CDR3 length: 16 residues. Trimming pared 0 bases from V and 6 bases from J, leaving 15 bases between. Germline CDR1 and CDR2: LGHNA and YSLEER. CDR3 coding DNA: TGCGCCAGCAGCCAAGATCAGGGATTAGCGGCTCAGCCCCAGCATTTT. Translation: CASSQDQGLAAQPQHF.

This clone appeared a few times. V usage is TRBV5-8 and J usage is TRBJ2-7; possible D gene TRBD1, 5 bases. With 0 bases removed from V and 4 bases from J, the gap between germline ends came to 11 bases. This CDR3 comprises 14 residues. The V gene's germline CDR1 is SGHTS and CDR2 YDEGEE. The CDR3 DNA sequence: TGTGCCAGCAGCTTGGGGCAGGGTTTATACGAGCAGTACTTC. It encodes CASSLGQGLYEQYF.